Listed here are 18 T cell receptor beta chains from one sample, sequenced in a study of T-cell memory formation after mild COVID-19. TCRdb re-called the 5' RACE reads with MiXCR, one entry per CDR3 protein. The data hold 450,000 or so distinct CDR3 sequences, with about 19% observed a single time. Sequencing input: PBMCs or a T cell subset sorted from them (not recorded which). The receptors here all came from an adult woman who had mild COVID-19 (a few samples of this study predate the infection). Cell type and time point are not known.

Only a few counts were recorded for this clonotype. The chain carries TRBV4-2 and TRBJ2-7; no clear D. V was trimmed by 3 bases and J by 0 bases, leaving 12 bases between them. Looked up from germline, CDR1 is LGHNA and CDR2 is YNFKEQ. The CDR3 runs to 15 residues. The CDR3 DNA reads TGTGCCAGCAGCCACCCTACCGGCGGCTCCTACGAGCAGTACTTC. Encoded protein: CASSHPTGGSYEQYF.

The chain has TRBV18 and TRBJ2-4, with TRBD2 as a possible D gene (5 bases). Germline assignment: CDR1 KGHSH and CDR2 LQKENI. The CDR3 sequence is 15 residues long. V was pared by 6 bases and J by 4 bases, with 16 bases between. The chain's CDR3 is CASSDTQDWKNIQYF. The CDR3 nucleotides are TGTGCCAGCTCCGACACTCAGGACTGGAAAAACATTCAGTACTTC. The whole variable domain, filled in from reference TRBV18 and TRBJ2-4, reads NAGVMQNPRHLVRRRGQEARLRCSPMKGHSHVYWYRQLPEEGLKFMVYLQKENIIDESGMPKERFSAEFPKEGPSILRIQQVVRGDSAAYFCASSDTQDWKNIQYFGAGTRLSVL.

V and J are TRBV6-6 and TRBJ2-7, with 8 positions matching TRBD1. Germline-derived CDR1 and CDR2 are MNHNY and SVGAGI (reference sequence). Germline trimming cut 6 bases from V and 3 bases from J; bases unmatched to any gene: 4. The CDR3 loop spans 13 amino acids. CDR3 region: CASRGQDFYEQYF. Written as DNA, the CDR3 is TGTGCCAGCAGGGGACAGGATTTCTACGAGCAGTACTTC.

This clonotype has a handful of counts. V usage is TRBV27 and J usage is TRBJ2-7; a weak D match, TRBD1 (6 bases). CDR1 MNHEY and CDR2 SMNVEV come from the germline V gene (reference sequence). This CDR3 region has 17 residues. Trimming shortened V by 6 bases and J by 2 bases, and 23 bases separated the two germline ends. CDR3 in amino acids: CASSRNDRYRDTYEQYF. CDR3 sequence (DNA): TGTGCCAGCAGCCGTAATGACCGATACCGGGACACCTACGAGCAGTACTTC.

This clonotype was detected a few times. The gene calls are TRBV12-3 or TRBV12-4 and TRBJ2-1; a possible D gene is TRBD1 (6 bases). The CDR3 is 13 residues long. V was clipped by 6 bases and J by 1 base, with 7 bases between them. The DNA of the CDR3 is TGTGCCAGCAGCGGACAGTCCTACAATGAGCAGTTCTTC. Translating it yields CASSGQSYNEQFF.

J is TRBJ1-2 and V is TRBV2; 7 nucleotides match TRBD1. The CDR3 is 15 residues long. CDR1 and CDR2 (germline): SNHLY, FYNNEI. The J segment lost 0 bases and the V segment lost 5 bases, leaving 6 bases of the junction unmatched. Here the CDR3 DNA reads TGTGCCAGCAGTTTACAGGGGAAGGCTAACTATGGCTACACCTTC. Translated: CASSLQGKANYGYTF.

V gene TRBV20-1 combines with J gene TRBJ1-2, with unresolved D. V was trimmed by 3 bases and J by 4 bases, leaving 9 bases between them. CDR1 is DFQATT, CDR2 SNEGSKA, per germline (reference sequence). This CDR3 contains 12 residues. CDR3 sequence (DNA): TGCAGTGCTAGCTTCGGACTCTATGGCTACACCTTC. This codes for CSASFGLYGYTF.

The chain uses TRBV12-3 or TRBV12-4 and TRBJ1-4; 9 bases align to TRBD1. V shed 9 bases, J shed 7 bases, and the junction held 18 bases outside the gene matches. The CDR3 has 17 amino acids. For the CDR3, the DNA is TGTGCCAGTCACCCGGGACAGGGCTGGAAGTTAAGTGAAAAACTGTTTTTT. Encoded protein: CASHPGQGWKLSEKLFF.

This chain uses TRBV2 with TRBJ1-1; no reliable D call. The V end lost 7 bases, the J end lost 1 base, and 7 bases lay between the germline ends. The germline CDR1 and CDR2 sequences are SNHLY and FYNNEI. The CDR3 covers 12 residues. This chain's CDR3 is CASKVQNTEAFF. The CDR3 DNA follows: TGTGCCAGCAAGGTACAGAACACTGAAGCTTTCTTT.

V is TRBV6-1 and J is TRBJ2-7; 11 nucleotides line up with TRBD2. The CDR3 contains 15 residues. Unmatched junction bases numbered 6, after V lost 6 bases and J lost 2 bases. Germline CDR1 and CDR2: MNHNS and SASEGT. This chain's CDR3 is CASSPTSGEPYEQYF. The CDR3 bases are TGTGCCAGCAGCCCGACTAGCGGGGAACCCTACGAGCAGTACTTC.

The chain combines TRBV12-3 or TRBV12-4 with TRBJ2-2; TRBD2 matches 11 bases. The CDR3 runs to 18 residues. V lost 1 base, J lost 6 bases, and 10 bases stayed unmatched. CDR3 protein: CASSLGLAGRLGSGELFF. The CDR3 coding sequence is TGTGCCAGCAGTTTAGGACTAGCGGGAAGGCTGGGCTCCGGGGAGCTGTTTTTT.

This chain uses TRBV10-3 with TRBJ2-1; 9 bases are a match to TRBD2. There are 17 residues in the CDR3. V trimming: 6 bases; J trimming: 0 bases; junction bases outside the gene matches: 9. Germline assignment: CDR1 ENHRY and CDR2 SYGVKD. The DNA of the CDR3 is TGTGCCATCAGGGACAGTAGCGGGAGTATCTCCTACAATGAGCAGTTCTTC. Protein: CAIRDSSGSISYNEQFF.

This clonotype was counted between two and nine times. The genes are TRBV18 and TRBJ2-7, with 7 bases aligning to TRBD2. This CDR3 spans 13 amino acids. Per the germline V gene, CDR1 is KGHSH and CDR2 is LQKENI. The V gene end was trimmed by 3 bases and the J gene end by 7 bases; junction bases not matched to a gene: 6. Written as DNA, the CDR3 is TGTGCCAGCTCACCTGACCTGGGGGGGGAGCAGTACTTC. Its protein product is CASSPDLGGEQYF.

This clonotype was observed a handful of times. The chain employs TRBV7-9 and TRBJ2-7, with D perhaps matching TRBD1 or TRBD2 (6 bases each). Germline values: CDR1 SEHNR, CDR2 FQNEAQ (reference sequence). This CDR3 has 13 residues. Trimming left V 5 bases short and J 5 bases short, with 13 bases between. The CDR3, as DNA: TGTGCCAGCAGCAGGGGGGAGACCCACGAGCAGTACTTC. It codes for CASSRGETHEQYF. The full variable domain, in which reference TRBV7-9 and TRBJ2-7 provide the parts outside the CDR3, is DTGVSQNPRHKITKRGQNVTFRCDPISEHNRLYWYRQTLGQGPEFLTYFQNEAQLEKSRLLSDRFSAERPKGSFSTLEIQRTEQGDSAMYLCASSRGETHEQYFGPGTRLTVT.

The CDR3 protein is CASQEAGGASNEQFF. CDR3 bases: TGTGCCAGCCAAGAGGCCGGGGGGGCCTCCAATGAGCAGTTCTTC. This chain joins TRBV6-5 and TRBJ2-1, with 8 bases aligning to TRBD2. V dropped 8 bases and J dropped 6; count of bases not matched to a gene: 12. There are 15 residues in the CDR3. Germline CDR1 and CDR2: MNHEY and SVGAGI.

V gene TRBV12-3 or TRBV12-4 combines with J gene TRBJ2-7; 7 bases fit TRBD1. The CDR3 covers 21 residues. Trimming at V came to 3 bases and at J to 2 bases, leaving 25 bases not matched to a gene. This CDR3 is CASSFRFSGTEKDGGTYEQYF. DNA for the CDR3: TGTGCCAGCAGTTTTCGGTTTTCAGGGACAGAAAAAGATGGGGGCACCTACGAGCAGTACTTC.

This clonotype showed up just a few times. The chain couples TRBV5-1 to TRBJ1-6; TRBD1 agrees at 9 bases. This CDR3 has 18 amino acids. Germline CDR1 SGHRS, CDR2 YFSETQ. With V trimmed by 0 bases and J by 13 bases, 17 bases remained unmatched. The CDR3 DNA follows: TGCGCCAGCAGCTTGGCGGAAGCCCGACAGGGGGGGGTAAGCCCCCTCCACTTT. Its protein product is CASSLAEARQGGVSPLHF.

The chain carries TRBV4-3 and TRBJ2-5; 8 nucleotides match TRBD1. Trimming took 1 base from V and 5 from J; bases not matched to a gene: 12. The CDR3 contains 17 residues. Per germline, CDR1 LGHNA and CDR2 YSLEER. The CDR3 DNA follows: TGCGCCAGCAGCCAAGGGATCTCGGGACAGGTGGGGGAGACCCAGTACTTC. As protein: CASSQGISGQVGETQYF.